This record concerns one T cell receptor (beta chain) sequence. The table came from immunoSEQ multiplex PCR; TCRdb's copy has only in-frame clones and leaves some out. The sample yields about 15,000 clones, around 89% seen once. This specimen comes from a study of blood T cell repertoires in COVID-19. This CDR3 is built from 15 residues. The trim removed 2 bases at V and 5 bases at J, leaving 5 bases unmatched. Germline CDR1 WSHSY, CDR2 SAAADI. This sequence was found in a human donor in a cohort sampled during active COVID-19. Sequenced: peripheral blood. The chain has TRBV10-2 and TRBJ1-2, with 10 bases that match TRBD1. The CDR3 protein is CASSERGQGLYGYTF. Here the CDR3 DNA reads TGCGCCAGCAGTGAGCGGGGACAGGGGCTTTATGGCTACACCTTC.